This is a list of T cell receptor beta chains from one sample in a study of technical replicates of blood from several donors. Sequenced by immunoSEQ multiplex PCR; TCRdb stores in-frame clones only, minus some. The data hold roughly 68,000 clones, with around nine tenths observed a single time. Sequencing input: T cells isolated from PBMCs. These receptors were taken from a human donor in good health. Each CDR3 is given with its conserved first and last residue. Each record gives: D gene, J gene, clone size, CDR3 length, V gene, CDR3 DNA, CDR3 protein. The D gene is left open where the match is weak. Expanded clones are given a class, and other clones once, few, many or no size at all.

d_gene: NA
j_gene: TRBJ2-2
abundance: NA
len: 15
v_gene: TRBV12-5
CDR3nt: TGTGCTAGTGGTTTGGTCCAGGGAGGCACCGGGGAGCTGTTTTTT
CDR3aa: CASGLVQGGTGELFF

d_gene: NA
j_gene: TRBJ1-1
abundance: once
len: 14
v_gene: TRBV4-1
CDR3nt: TGCGCCAGCAGCCAACAGGGAATAGGGACTGAAGCTTTCTTT
CDR3aa: CASSQQGIGTEAFF

d_gene: TRBD2
j_gene: TRBJ2-3
abundance: NA
len: 15
v_gene: TRBV7-8
CDR3nt: TGTGCCAGCAGCTCTCCGGGACTAGCTCTTACGGCGCAGTATTTT
CDR3aa: CASSSPGLALTAQYF

d_gene: TRBD2
j_gene: TRBJ2-3
abundance: NA
len: 17
v_gene: TRBV11-2
CDR3nt: TGTGCCAGCAGTCCCAAAGGACTAGCGGGAGGTAGAGATACGCAGTATTTT
CDR3aa: CASSPKGLAGGRDTQYF

d_gene: TRBD2
j_gene: TRBJ2-1
abundance: NA
len: 15
v_gene: TRBV19
CDR3nt: TGTGCCAGTAGTATAGTGAGCGGGGGGGACAATGAGCAGTTCTTC
CDR3aa: CASSIVSGGDNEQFF

d_gene: NA
j_gene: TRBJ2-5
abundance: once
len: 12
v_gene: TRBV5-1
CDR3nt: TGCGCCAGCAGCTTGATCTCAGAGACCCAGTACTTC
CDR3aa: CASSLISETQYF

d_gene: NA
j_gene: TRBJ1-2
abundance: NA
len: 14
v_gene: TRBV13
CDR3nt: TGTGCCAGCAGTCGAGAGACAGGAGACTATGGCTACACCTTC
CDR3aa: CASSRETGDYGYTF

d_gene: TRBD1
j_gene: TRBJ2-1
abundance: NA
len: 13
v_gene: TRBV6-1
CDR3nt: TGTGCCAGCAGTGCCACAGGGGGCCCTGAGCAGTTCTTC
CDR3aa: CASSATGGPEQFF

d_gene: NA
j_gene: TRBJ2-3
abundance: NA
len: 18
v_gene: TRBV27
CDR3nt: TGTGCCAGCAGTCTCCGGACAGTCCTACGGACCATCACAGATACGCAGTATTTT
CDR3aa: CASSLRTVLRTITDTQYF

d_gene: TRBD2
j_gene: TRBJ2-1
abundance: NA
len: 14
v_gene: TRBV30
CDR3nt: TGTGCCTGGAGTCTGGGGACTACATACAATGAGCAGTTCTTC
CDR3aa: CAWSLGTTYNEQFF

d_gene: TRBD2
j_gene: TRBJ2-7
abundance: once
len: 13
v_gene: TRBV5-1
CDR3nt: TGCGCCAGCAGCGCCCTAGCGGGAGAAGAGCAGTACTTC
CDR3aa: CASSALAGEEQYF

d_gene: NA
j_gene: TRBJ1-5
abundance: NA
len: 13
v_gene: TRBV30
CDR3nt: TGTGCCTGGAGGGGGGCAGGCCCATCGCCCCAGCATTTT
CDR3aa: CAWRGAGPSPQHF

d_gene: NA
j_gene: TRBJ1-2
abundance: NA
len: 15
v_gene: TRBV5-1
CDR3nt: TGCGCCAGCAGCATCGCAATGACAGCTAACTATGGCTACACCTTC
CDR3aa: CASSIAMTANYGYTF

d_gene: NA
j_gene: TRBJ1-1
abundance: NA
len: 14
v_gene: TRBV27
CDR3nt: TGTGCCAGCAGTTTAACCCCAGACATAGGTGAAGCTTTCTTT
CDR3aa: CASSLTPDIGEAFF

d_gene: NA
j_gene: TRBJ2-7
abundance: NA
len: 15
v_gene: TRBV19
CDR3nt: TGTGCCAGTAGTACCCCATTAACCGGGATCTACGAGCAGTACTTC
CDR3aa: CASSTPLTGIYEQYF

d_gene: NA
j_gene: TRBJ2-7
abundance: NA
len: 12
v_gene: TRBV7-9
CDR3nt: TGTGCCAGCAGCCCAATAGACTACGAGCAGTACTTC
CDR3aa: CASSPIDYEQYF

d_gene: NA
j_gene: TRBJ2-3
abundance: NA
len: 16
v_gene: TRBV10-3
CDR3nt: TGTGCCATCAGTGGAACCTTGTCAGCGAGCACAGATACGCAGTATTTT
CDR3aa: CAISGTLSASTDTQYF

d_gene: TRBD1
j_gene: TRBJ1-1
abundance: NA
len: 16
v_gene: TRBV19
CDR3nt: TGTGCCAGTAGGGGAGACAGGGTTGGTAAATACACTGAAGCTTTCTTT
CDR3aa: CASRGDRVGKYTEAFF

d_gene: NA
j_gene: TRBJ2-7
abundance: NA
len: 14
v_gene: TRBV11-2
CDR3nt: TGTGCCAGCAGCAAAGACAGGATATCCTACGAGCAGTACTTC
CDR3aa: CASSKDRISYEQYF

d_gene: TRBD1
j_gene: TRBJ1-1
abundance: NA
len: 15
v_gene: TRBV28
CDR3nt: TGTGCCAGCAGAATAGGGACAGTTTGGAAGACTGAAGCTTTCTTT
CDR3aa: CASRIGTVWKTEAFF

d_gene: TRBD2
j_gene: TRBJ2-7
abundance: NA
len: 15
v_gene: TRBV5-4
CDR3nt: TGTGCCAGCAGCAATTTAGCGGGAGGGTTCTACGAGCAGTACTTC
CDR3aa: CASSNLAGGFYEQYF

d_gene: NA
j_gene: TRBJ1-5
abundance: NA
len: 16
v_gene: TRBV27
CDR3nt: TGTGCCAGCAGTTTACTACCCCTTATTAGCAATCAGCCCCAGCATTTT
CDR3aa: CASSLLPLISNQPQHF

d_gene: TRBD1
j_gene: TRBJ1-2
abundance: NA
len: 13
v_gene: TRBV29-1
CDR3nt: TGCAGCGTTGACGGACAGGACCCGCGGGGCTACACCTTC
CDR3aa: CSVDGQDPRGYTF

d_gene: TRBD2
j_gene: TRBJ2-7
abundance: once
len: 16
v_gene: TRBV19
CDR3nt: TGTGCCAGTAGTTTCCGACTAGCGGGGAACTCCTACGAGCAGTACTTC
CDR3aa: CASSFRLAGNSYEQYF

d_gene: NA
j_gene: TRBJ1-1
abundance: few
len: 12
v_gene: TRBV30
CDR3nt: TGTGCCTGGAGGGACAGGAACACTGAAGCTTTCTTT
CDR3aa: CAWRDRNTEAFF

d_gene: NA
j_gene: TRBJ2-2
abundance: once
len: 14
v_gene: TRBV7-3
CDR3nt: TGTGCCAGCAGCTTATCGGGGAACACCGGGGAGCTGTTTTTT
CDR3aa: CASSLSGNTGELFF

d_gene: TRBD2
j_gene: TRBJ2-1
abundance: NA
len: 15
v_gene: TRBV19
CDR3nt: TGTGCCAGTAGTATTTCTAGCGGGGAGGACAATGAGCAGTTCTTC
CDR3aa: CASSISSGEDNEQFF

d_gene: TRBD2
j_gene: TRBJ2-7
abundance: NA
len: 14
v_gene: TRBV6-1
CDR3nt: TGTGCCAGCAGTGAGCAGCGGGACCTCGACGAGCAGTACTTC
CDR3aa: CASSEQRDLDEQYF

d_gene: NA
j_gene: TRBJ2-3
abundance: NA
len: 14
v_gene: TRBV2
CDR3nt: TGTGCCAGCAGTGAACTCACTAGCACAGATACGCAGTATTTT
CDR3aa: CASSELTSTDTQYF

d_gene: NA
j_gene: TRBJ2-7
abundance: NA
len: 14
v_gene: TRBV6-5
CDR3nt: TGTGCCAGCACAAGGAGGGCCTCCCTCCTCGAGCAGTACTTC
CDR3aa: CASTRRASLLEQYF

d_gene: NA
j_gene: TRBJ2-3
abundance: NA
len: 17
v_gene: TRBV13
CDR3nt: TGTGCCAGCAGCTTACAGGAGGGCGCTATAGGCACAGATACGCAGTATTTT
CDR3aa: CASSLQEGAIGTDTQYF

d_gene: TRBD2
j_gene: TRBJ2-7
abundance: NA
len: 14
v_gene: TRBV6-1
CDR3nt: TGTGCCAGCATACGGGACTACCGGTCCTACGAGCAGTACTTC
CDR3aa: CASIRDYRSYEQYF

d_gene: NA
j_gene: TRBJ2-7
abundance: NA
len: 14
v_gene: TRBV4-1
CDR3nt: TGCGCCAGCAGCAAGGGGGTACTAGAGTACGAGCAGTACTTC
CDR3aa: CASSKGVLEYEQYF

d_gene: NA
j_gene: TRBJ1-2
abundance: NA
len: 13
v_gene: TRBV6-5
CDR3nt: TGTGCCAGCAGTCGGACACTTGACTATGGCTACACCTTC
CDR3aa: CASSRTLDYGYTF

d_gene: TRBD2
j_gene: TRBJ2-5
abundance: NA
len: 18
v_gene: TRBV15
CDR3nt: TGTGCCACCAGCAGTCCTTTAGCGGGAGGGCTCGAGGGAGAGACCCAGTACTTC
CDR3aa: CATSSPLAGGLEGETQYF

d_gene: TRBD2
j_gene: TRBJ2-1
abundance: once
len: 17
v_gene: TRBV7-3
CDR3nt: TGTGCCAGCAGCTTAAGTGGGGGGACTAGCGGGAGAAATGAGCAGTTCTTC
CDR3aa: CASSLSGGTSGRNEQFF

d_gene: NA
j_gene: TRBJ1-3
abundance: NA
len: 15
v_gene: TRBV18
CDR3nt: TGTGCCAGCTTTCCAGACAGGTTCCAAGGAAACACCATATATTTT
CDR3aa: CASFPDRFQGNTIYF

d_gene: NA
j_gene: TRBJ1-1
abundance: NA
len: 13
v_gene: TRBV25-1
CDR3nt: TGTGCCAGCAGTGGTCTCTCCAGGACTGAAGCTTTCTTT
CDR3aa: CASSGLSRTEAFF

d_gene: TRBD2
j_gene: TRBJ2-5
abundance: NA
len: 15
v_gene: TRBV7-2
CDR3nt: TGTGCCAGCAGCTTTCTAGCGGGATGGCTGGAGACCCAGTACTTC
CDR3aa: CASSFLAGWLETQYF

d_gene: NA
j_gene: TRBJ2-1
abundance: NA
len: 16
v_gene: TRBV30
CDR3nt: TGTGCCTGGAGTGTACTCGGGGGGGACAGGGTAAATGAGCAGTTCTTC
CDR3aa: CAWSVLGGDRVNEQFF

d_gene: NA
j_gene: TRBJ2-2
abundance: NA
len: 18
v_gene: TRBV27
CDR3nt: TGTGCCAGCAGTACTCAAGGAGGGTGGATAAAGGGCACCGGGGAGCTGTTTTTT
CDR3aa: CASSTQGGWIKGTGELFF

d_gene: NA
j_gene: TRBJ2-1
abundance: NA
len: 14
v_gene: TRBV10-3
CDR3nt: TGTGCCATGACAGCGGGTCGAGGCGACGGTGAGCAGTTCTTC
CDR3aa: CAMTAGRGDGEQFF

d_gene: NA
j_gene: TRBJ1-4
abundance: NA
len: 17
v_gene: TRBV19
CDR3nt: TGTGCCAGTAGTATAGACCCCTGGTCGGGGAGAGACGAAAAACTGTTTTTT
CDR3aa: CASSIDPWSGRDEKLFF

d_gene: NA
j_gene: TRBJ2-3
abundance: NA
len: 14
v_gene: TRBV6-5
CDR3nt: TGTGCCAGCAGTTACCATCAAAGGGGGGATACGCAGTATTTT
CDR3aa: CASSYHQRGDTQYF

d_gene: NA
j_gene: TRBJ2-1
abundance: NA
len: 12
v_gene: TRBV5-4
CDR3nt: TGTGCCAGCAGCTTGGAGTGGAGTGAGCAGTTCTTC
CDR3aa: CASSLEWSEQFF

d_gene: NA
j_gene: TRBJ1-1
abundance: NA
len: 11
v_gene: TRBV5-5
CDR3nt: TGTGCCAGCAGCGCGGGTGGTGAAGCTTTCTTT
CDR3aa: CASSAGGEAFF

d_gene: TRBD2
j_gene: TRBJ2-7
abundance: NA
len: 15
v_gene: TRBV11-2
CDR3nt: TGTGCCAGCAGTGAGACTAGCGGGAGTGCCTACGAGCAGTACTTC
CDR3aa: CASSETSGSAYEQYF

d_gene: NA
j_gene: TRBJ2-1
abundance: NA
len: 15
v_gene: TRBV4-1
CDR3nt: TGCGCCAGCAGCCAAGACCAGAGGGCTAACTATGAGCAGTTCTTC
CDR3aa: CASSQDQRANYEQFF

d_gene: TRBD1
j_gene: TRBJ2-7
abundance: NA
len: 14
v_gene: TRBV9
CDR3nt: TGTGCCAGCAGCGGGGGACAGAGCTCCTACGAGCAGTACTTC
CDR3aa: CASSGGQSSYEQYF

d_gene: NA
j_gene: TRBJ2-5
abundance: NA
len: 15
v_gene: TRBV7-9
CDR3nt: TGTGCCAGCAGCTTAGATCTCGGGTCCCAAGAGACCCAGTACTTC
CDR3aa: CASSLDLGSQETQYF

d_gene: NA
j_gene: TRBJ2-2
abundance: NA
len: 15
v_gene: TRBV29-1
CDR3nt: TGCAGCGTAGATATCTCAGGTGCGAACACCGGGGAGCTGTTTTTT
CDR3aa: CSVDISGANTGELFF

d_gene: NA
j_gene: TRBJ2-5
abundance: NA
len: 15
v_gene: TRBV6-6
CDR3nt: TGTGCCAGCAGTTATTTTGTTTCGCAGCAAGAGACCCAGTACTTC
CDR3aa: CASSYFVSQQETQYF